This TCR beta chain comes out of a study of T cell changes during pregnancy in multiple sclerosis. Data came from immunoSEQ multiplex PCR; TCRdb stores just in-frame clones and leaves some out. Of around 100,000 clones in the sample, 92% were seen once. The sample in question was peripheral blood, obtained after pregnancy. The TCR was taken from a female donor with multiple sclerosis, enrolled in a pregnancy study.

The CDR3 DNA is TGTGCCTGGATTAGCTCCTACAATGAGCAGTTCTTC. This encodes CAWISSYNEQFF. This rearrangement joins TRBV30 to TRBJ2-1; the D is unclear. Germline V gives CDR1 GTSNPN, CDR2 SVGIG (reference sequence). CDR3 length: 12 amino acids. The germline V and J ends were trimmed by 4 bases and 0 bases, with 4 bases remaining between them. The entire variable domain, with the rest obtained from reference TRBV30 and TRBJ2-1, is as follows: SQTIHQWPATLVQPVGSPLSLECTVEGTSNPNLYWYRQAAGRGLQLLFYSVGIGQISSEVPQNLSASRPQDRQFILSSKKLLLSDSGFYLCAWISSYNEQFFGPGTRLTVL.